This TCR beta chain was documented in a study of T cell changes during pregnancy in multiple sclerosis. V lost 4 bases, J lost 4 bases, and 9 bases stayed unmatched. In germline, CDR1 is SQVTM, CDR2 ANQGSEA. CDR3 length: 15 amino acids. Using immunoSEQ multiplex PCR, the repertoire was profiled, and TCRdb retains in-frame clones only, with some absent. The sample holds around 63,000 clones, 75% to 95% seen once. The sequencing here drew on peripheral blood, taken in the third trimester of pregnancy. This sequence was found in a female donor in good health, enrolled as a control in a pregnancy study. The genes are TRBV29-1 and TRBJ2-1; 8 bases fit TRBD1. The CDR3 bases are TGCAGCGTTGCCGGACAGGGTGAGATGTACAATGAGCAGTTCTTC. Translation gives CSVAGQGEMYNEQFF.